This TCR beta chain appears in the sequencing data of a study of cytomegalovirus exposure and HLA in healthy donors (dated by TCRdb to 2015 to 2018). Some background on the complete study: In an earlier analysis of fewer than 750 of the donors, less than 350 Gb of sequence data and just under 120 million unique TCR beta sequences from 150 million to 200 million T cells were reported. An early release that covered several hundred HLA-typed donors contained approximately 320 gigabases of sequencing data and some 87 million unique TCR sequences. Among the roughly 370 genotyped donors, approximately 82% belonged to the genetic ancestry cluster associated with self-reported Caucasian donors. The study aimed to test whether cataloging public T cell receptors could reveal signatures of past pathogen exposure. The study profiled the T cell repertoires of 500 to 800 subjects by immunosequencing and related them to cytomegalovirus serostatus. Along with the roughly 670-subject first cohort, a separate validation cohort of over a hundred different subjects was used. The study combined high-throughput TCR immunosequencing, statistical association of individual TCRs with disease status, and machine learning to predict cytomegalovirus infection status. A later analysis re-analyzed previously published TCR beta repertoires from about 730 donors and added high-resolution HLA genotyping to study TCR occurrence patterns. Rather than drawing on any new phenotypic data, the later analysis identified candidate immune exposures from TCR beta sequences and the way those sequences occurred across donors. To decide whether each TCR beta V gene segment behaved as functional or pseudogenic, an earlier analysis of some 540 of the donors relied on high-throughput TCR beta sequencing. Donor age, sex, ethnicity and CMV serostatus were compiled together with the repertoire data. A later genetic analysis took genome-wide SNP genotypes for about 60% of the roughly 670 donors and used that subset as a discovery cohort. All discovery cohort repertoires had been generated using a single sequencing platform. Both class I and class II loci were covered by HLA typing, at four-digit resolution. Typing coverage varied by locus: about 620-640 donors for A, B, C, DRB1 and DQB1; roughly 560 for DQA1; approximately 610 for DPA1; approximately 470 for DPB1. About five DR-DQ haplotypes were handled as single units for association and clustering because linkage in the cohort was strong. Across roughly 420 genotyped donors of the cohort, an average of about 240,000 unique TCR beta nucleotide sequences per donor were sequenced, and 15% to 20% of those sequences were non-productive. Overall study results and their limits: Most TCR sequences were observed very rarely across donors, whereas some public TCRs were present in many individuals. The classifier was reported to diagnose cytomegalovirus status with high specificity and sensitivity in both the original and validation cohorts. A cluster of highly shared sequence variants was judged likely to represent a technical artifact of the sequencing pipeline. For the cohort, immune exposure information was limited to CMV serostatus. In a later analysis, HLA-associated TCR beta chains showed more clonal expansion and lower generation probabilities than non-associated chains that were equally common. According to a later analysis, parvovirus B19, influenza, CMV and Epstein-Barr virus appeared linked to several top co-occurrence clusters. A further reported finding was that TCR beta sequences accurately predicted the HLA-A and HLA-B alleles for most subjects in the first cohort. In a later analysis, the rate of TCR association differed among HLA loci, with DRB1 alleles having the most associated TCRs and HLA-C alleles having the fewest. In the study, approximately 160 TCR beta chains were listed as associated with cytomegalovirus. About 17 rarely observed V segments, including chromosome 9 orphons, were excluded from the earlier analysis of some 590 of the donors because counts were too low. HLA typing was unavailable for some donors at each locus, so association tests used only the typed subset. Correlated functional status among segregating V segments might be attributable to linkage disequilibrium, but an unknown experimental factor could not be ruled out. An earlier analysis of 450 to 750 of the donors showed that most TCR beta V segments appeared in productive rearrangements either about 87% or about 30% of the time, which broadly matched IMGT annotations. In a later analysis, most CMV-associated TCR beta chains were found to appear HLA-restricted, with HLA associations seemingly driven largely by CMV exposure. At a false discovery rate of 0.05, a later analysis linked about 17,000 TCR beta sequences to specific HLA alleles. V-gene and J-gene trimming of TCR beta chains was associated with a missense DCLRE1C variant in a later genetic analysis, and the association was replicated in an independent cohort. Because the 87-base-pair reads could not distinguish some IMGT-functional V segments, including TRBV6-2 and TRBV6-3, those segments were excluded. In this cohort, only TCR beta chains were sequenced, and detectable features were limited by the absence of alpha or paired-chain data. Compared with the approximately 700-donor mean, donors in an Asian-associated ancestry cluster had fewer N-insertions in productive TCRs, according to a later genetic analysis. Strong co-occurrence of HLA alleles, especially DR and DQ, made assigning TCR associations to individual alleles difficult. According to the authors, the approach could potentially be generalized to other disease states and immunological phenotypes. Presence/absence analyses assumed roughly uniform sequencing depth across donors, an assumption that may not hold. A few of the identified cytomegalovirus-associated TCR beta chains were confirmed in vitro to be specific for cytomegalovirus antigens.

The cohort consisted of fewer than 700 healthy bone marrow donors. At the time of sampling, every cohort member was nominally healthy, though immune exposures that went unrecorded were likely present. The donor tested CMV seronegative, placing the donor among the 350 or so seronegative members of the cohort. Each donor provided a peripheral blood sample, and peripheral blood mononuclear cells were used for TCR beta sequencing. Genomic DNA was extracted from the blood cell samples with the Qiagen DNeasy Blood Extraction Kit. The CDR3 covers 16 residues, taking in both the cysteine and the phenylalanine. Only CDR3 DNA remains: 48 bases, in frame from the first base. The germline V and J ends show losses of 2 bases and 4 bases respectively, and no gene match explains 7 bases of the junction. The germline V gene provides CDR1 SGHVS and CDR2 FNYEAQ. With respect to this clone: It has no known antigen specificity. No base qualities exist here, and no much larger clone lies one base off it.

The method was the immunoSEQ multiplex PCR assay. For the multiplex PCR, a mixture combining 60 forward primers for TCR Vbeta segments and 13 reverse primers for TCR Jbeta segments was used. The CDR3 region of rearranged TCR beta genes was amplified from genomic DNA by a multiplex PCR assay. The Illumina HiSeq System was used to sequence the amplified TCR beta libraries as 87-base-pair reads. On the study's bioinformatics: A later analysis tallied around 82 million unique TCR beta chains across the 666 repertoires, and roughly 11 million of those chains were shared by two or more donors. Raw reads were error-corrected and collapsed into unique sequences with a nearest-neighbor algorithm that merged closely related sequences to remove PCR and sequencing errors. To assign V, D and J gene segments, CDR3 sequences were aligned to IMGT reference sequences. For a sequence to be retained, a match of at least six nucleotides was required to both a V gene segment and a J gene segment. Rearrangements were called productive when the CDR3 lacked stop codons and stayed in frame with V and J; all others were non-productive. Following IMGT convention, CDR3 was defined as the stretch from the second conserved V-encoded cysteine to the conserved J-encoded phenylalanine. The earlier analysis of about 530 of the donors excluded any sequence lacking an unambiguous match to a single V gene segment. An earlier analysis of around 600 of the donors classified V segments as functional when productive rearrangements were above 56.7% and as segregating when the standard deviation between donors was above 5%. A statistical classification framework was developed to diagnose cytomegalovirus status using the catalog of TCR beta chain sequences. A later analysis assigned V and J genes by comparing TCR nucleotide sequences with IMGT/GENE-DB human TR gene sequences. In a later analysis, CDR3 sequences and most-parsimonious VDJ recombination scenarios were assigned using the TCRdist pipeline. In a later analysis, each TCR beta chain was defined by its CDR3 amino acid sequence together with its V-gene family, and reads without a unique V-gene family were excluded. As a way to deal with suspected cross-contamination and a sequencing artifact, a later analysis dropped hundreds of nucleotide sequences that were highly shared and had low generation probability. A later analysis calculated a clonal expansion index for each public chain from normalized within-repertoire ranks of inferred template counts. In a later analysis, generation probabilities were computed with a VDJ recombination model fitted to out-of-frame rearrangements, and the resulting probabilities were checked against IGoR. A later analysis scored TCR-TCR, TCR-HLA and TCR-CMV co-occurrence with hypergeometric tests, applying a repertoire-size bias correction to TCR pairs. To estimate false discovery rates, a later analysis permuted the HLA or CMV assignments 20 times. In a later analysis, co-occurring TCRs were grouped using DBSCAN, and TCRdist sequence similarity was added for clustering within HLA-allele-positive subsets. Repertoires with fewer than 30,000 or more than 120,000 public chains, plus five repertoires with anomalous nucleotide sharing, were excluded from co-occurrence clustering. What TCRdb holds here is the immuneACCESS table cut down to in-frame rearrangements. Part of the clones is not present; checked against another copy, under half of the missing clones reflect an unresolved V gene, and the others are unexplained. The V and J calls and clone size come from that table; D and trimming were worked out from the DNA. For this sample the table gives approximately 120,000 clones, of which approximately 80% were detected only once. About 2% of the sample goes to the ten largest clones.

The V gene is TRBV7-6 and the J gene is TRBJ1-2; 10 middle bases align to TRBD1. The sample was PBMCs. The clonotype was recovered from a man aged 18 to 30 in good health and CMV-seronegative. The DNA sequence follows: TGTGCCAGCAGCTTAAGGGACAGGGGCGCGAGCTATGGCTACACCTTC. It is translated as CASSLRDRGASYGYTF.